This T cell receptor beta chain was documented in a study of resident and recirculating memory T cells in vitiligo. The wider study: Samples were epidermis from two lesional and two nonlesional sites, plus PBMCs.

Overall study results and limits: Sequences differed between biopsy sites and patients, suggesting private specificity.

Measured with immunoSEQ multiplex PCR; TCRdb has only the in-frame clones, and not every one. The sample includes tens of thousands of clones, around 90% of them seen just once. There are 15 residues in the CDR3. Germline-derived CDR1 and CDR2 are MDHEN and SYDVKM. V was trimmed by 6 bases and J by 4 bases, leaving 16 bases between them. No change in lesions over the prior 6 months defined stable disease. No vitiligo treatment was given during the prior three months. About this clone itself: What it recognizes is unknown.

Sequenced material: blood. This chain joins TRBV28 and TRBJ1-5, with D maybe TRBD1 (6 bases). This TCR derives from a male donor with vitiligo. This chain's CDR3 is CASSPRDKLNQPQHF. The CDR3 coding sequence is TGTGCCAGCAGCCCCAGGGACAAGTTGAATCAGCCCCAGCATTTT.